This TCR beta chain was identified in a study of CD8+CD57+ T cells in acquired aplastic anemia (dated by TCRdb to 2017 to 2018). Describing the broader study: DNA extracted from sorted CD4+ and CD8+ cells had a mean of 3.2 ug, with a range of about 0.2 to 30 ug. CD8+CD57+ expansion was defined as a frequency above the mean frequency observed in healthy subjects. The full study reports these points: Some 30 CD8+ CDR3 sequences were shared between patients and controls but appeared highly expressed in patients and within their immunodominant clones. CD8+ Simpson's diversity did not differ significantly between patients and healthy controls (P=0.060).

Expansion of CD8+CD57+ cells had been shown by flow cytometry in the patients chosen for sequencing. Every patient had a diagnosis of severe acquired aplastic anemia based on International Study of Aplastic Anemia and Agranulocytosis and Camitta criteria. No therapy had been received by the patients at the time of blood sampling. In the study, sorted CD4+ and CD8+ blood T cells from patients with severe aplastic anemia and from healthy subjects underwent deep sequencing of TCR repertoires. Patients were enrolled in the USA under clinicaltrials.gov protocols 00001620, 01623167, 00001397, 00071045, 00081523 and 00961064. Ficoll-Paque density gradient centrifugation was used to isolate peripheral blood mononuclear cells. CD4+ and CD8+ T cells were sorted by FACS or magnetic beads before DNA extraction. TCR beta VDJ combination and CDR3 sequence profiling used genomic DNA as the template. An Illumina HiSeq 2000 was used for TCR repertoire sequencing. The published analysis was carried out like this. Repertoires were assessed using TRBV/TRBJ rearrangement plots, CDR3 size and DJ length profiles, and Simpson's diversity index. The most abundant DNA sequence in the deep sequencing data was defined as the immunodominant clone. CDR3 amino acid sequences were checked for sharing between subjects and were compared against published repertoires and the VDJdb database. TCRdb reworked the public reads: Q25 trimming with fastp, MiXCR clone assembly, productive beta chains retained. Rows with one shared CDR3 protein collapse into an entry with the most common genes and DNA. These V and J calls are TCRdb output, not the study's own analysis. Here the sample has approximately 300,000 distinct CDR3 sequences; roughly 61% occur a single time. The ten largest clones capture under 1.5% of the sample.

As to this clonotype: There is no known antigen for this receptor. Per-base quality was not reported, and no clone a single base away is much larger than it.

The germline V gene (reference sequence) yields WNHNN for CDR1 and SYGVQD for CDR2. The CDR3, cysteine through phenylalanine, is 14 amino acids long. The entry retains the CDR3 DNA only, 42 bases that are in frame from base 1. The V end gives up 7 bases and the J end 8 bases, leaving 7 bases in the junction not matched to a gene. The clonotype was recovered from a human donor with aplastic anemia. Recombination joined TRBV10-1 with TRBJ1-6; TRBD1 aligns with 8 central bases. The material sequenced was sorted CD4+, CD8+, or CD8+CD57+ T cells (not recorded which) from PBMCs. CDR3 sequence: CASNSGQDDSPLHF. DNA sequence: TGCGCCAGCAATTCGGGACAGGATGATTCACCCCTCCACTTT.